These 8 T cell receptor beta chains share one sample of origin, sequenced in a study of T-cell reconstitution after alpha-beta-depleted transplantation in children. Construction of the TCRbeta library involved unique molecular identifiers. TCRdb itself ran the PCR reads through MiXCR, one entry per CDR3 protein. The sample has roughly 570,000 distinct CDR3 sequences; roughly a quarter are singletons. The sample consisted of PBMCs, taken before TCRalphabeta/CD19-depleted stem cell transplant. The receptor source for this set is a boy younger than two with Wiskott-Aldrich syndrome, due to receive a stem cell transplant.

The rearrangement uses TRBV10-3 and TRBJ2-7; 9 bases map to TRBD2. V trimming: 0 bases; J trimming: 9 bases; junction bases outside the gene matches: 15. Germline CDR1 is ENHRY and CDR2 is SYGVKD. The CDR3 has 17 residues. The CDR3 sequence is CAISESRGGVGLAWQYF. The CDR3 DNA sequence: TGTGCCATCAGTGAGTCTCGTGGAGGGGTCGGACTAGCGTGGCAGTACTTC.

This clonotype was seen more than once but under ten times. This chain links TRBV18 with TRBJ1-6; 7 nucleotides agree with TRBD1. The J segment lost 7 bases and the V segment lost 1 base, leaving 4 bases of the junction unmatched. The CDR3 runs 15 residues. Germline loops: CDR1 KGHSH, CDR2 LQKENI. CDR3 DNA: TGTGCCAGCTCACCACGAGAACAGGGGAATTCACCCCTCCACTTT. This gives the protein CASSPREQGNSPLHF.

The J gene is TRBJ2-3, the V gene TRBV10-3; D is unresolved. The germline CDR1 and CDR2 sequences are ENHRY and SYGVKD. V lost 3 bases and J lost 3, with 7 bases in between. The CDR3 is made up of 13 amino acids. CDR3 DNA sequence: TGTGCCATCAGTGACTACGGAACAGATACGCAGTATTTT. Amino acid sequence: CAISDYGTDTQYF.

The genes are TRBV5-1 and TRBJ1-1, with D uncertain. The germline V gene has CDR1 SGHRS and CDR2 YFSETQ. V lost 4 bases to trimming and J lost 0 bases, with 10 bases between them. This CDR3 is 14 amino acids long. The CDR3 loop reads CASSAGALNTEAFF. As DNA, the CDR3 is TGCGCCAGCAGCGCGGGAGCACTGAACACTGAAGCTTTCTTT.

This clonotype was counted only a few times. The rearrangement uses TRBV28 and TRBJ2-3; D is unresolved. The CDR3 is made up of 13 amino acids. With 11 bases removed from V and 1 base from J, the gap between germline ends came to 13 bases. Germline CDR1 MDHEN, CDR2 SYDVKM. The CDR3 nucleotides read TGTGCCGCAGCCCGGACCGGCACAGATACGCAGTATTTT. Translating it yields CAAARTGTDTQYF.

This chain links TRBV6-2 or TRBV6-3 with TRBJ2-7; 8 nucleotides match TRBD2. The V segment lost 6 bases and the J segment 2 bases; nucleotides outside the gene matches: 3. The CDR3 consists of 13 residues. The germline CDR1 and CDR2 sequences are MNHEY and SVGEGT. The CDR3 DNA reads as TGTGCCAGCAGGACTAGCGCTACCTACGAGCAGTACTTC. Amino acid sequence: CASRTSATYEQYF.

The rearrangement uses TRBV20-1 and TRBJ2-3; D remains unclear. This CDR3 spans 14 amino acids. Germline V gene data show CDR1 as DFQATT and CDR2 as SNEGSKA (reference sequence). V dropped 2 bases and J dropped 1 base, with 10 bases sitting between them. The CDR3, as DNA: TGCAGTGCTAGAATCAGAAAGGGCACAGATACGCAGTATTTT. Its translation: CSARIRKGTDTQYF.

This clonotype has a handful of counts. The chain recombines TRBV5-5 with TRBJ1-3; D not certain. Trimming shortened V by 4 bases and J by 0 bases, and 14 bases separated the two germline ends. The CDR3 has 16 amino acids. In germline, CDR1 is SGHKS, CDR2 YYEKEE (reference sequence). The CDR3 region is CASSASQWGSGNTIYF. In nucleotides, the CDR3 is TGTGCCAGCAGCGCCTCCCAATGGGGCTCTGGAAACACCATATATTTT.